The source of this T cell receptor beta chain is a study of untreated major depressive disorder (dated by TCRdb to 2017 to 2018). Context from the whole study: In this cross-sectional case-control comparison, antidepressant-free major depressive disorder patients and individually matched non-depressed controls were compared on T cell phenotype and TCR repertoire. The sequencing was a follow-up to the differences in Vbeta 5.1, Vbeta 11 and Vbeta 22 usage that flow cytometry had picked up across the whole cohort. Overall study outcomes, separate from this receptor: In the sequencing data, TRBV25-01 and TRBV02-01 usage was found to follow the flow-cytometry pattern, although statistical significance was not reached. In CD4+ T cells, sequencing confirmed that depressed patients used TRBV05-01 (Vbeta 5.1) more than controls did, with a one-tailed test giving p = 0.040. In every sequenced subject, all of the top five TRBV05-01 clones were private clones. Because of the strict matching and exclusion criteria, the study sample was comparatively small, which limits how generalizable the findings are. For the sequencing comparisons, one-tailed planned tests were applied to only three preselected Vbeta families.

Each depressed patient was matched pairwise with a non-depressed control on sex, age, current smoking status and body mass index. Every participant in the study was of European descent. Controls had no current or lifetime mood disorder and scored 5 or less on the Quick Inventory of Depressive Symptoms-Self Report. Major medical conditions, Axis I/II comorbidities, regular medication or illicit drug use, and drinking over 100 g alcohol a week were all grounds for excluding any participant. Roughly 30 ml of peripheral blood was drawn into EDTA tubes from each participant. Magnetic negative selection with the BD IMag Human CD4 T Lymphocyte Enrichment Set was used to purify CD4+ T cells from thawed PBMCs. The CD4+ enrichment method typically yielded 85% to 95% purity as confirmed by flow cytometry. A subgroup of 4 or 5 case-control pairs, chosen blind to the chemokine receptor expression and flow-cytometric repertoire skewing results, underwent TCRbeta sequencing. Every blood sample was taken in the morning at 8:00 a.m., after which PBMCs were separated out using Ficoll-Hypaque gradient centrifugation. Until being assayed, PBMCs were kept in liquid nitrogen after cryopreservation by gradual cooling to -80 degrees C.

Regarding this clone: What this receptor recognizes is not known. No base quality values were provided; no much bigger clone lies one nucleotide off.

The Qiagen DNeasy Blood and Tissue Kit was used to extract total genomic DNA from the purified CD4+ T cells. Following immunoSEQ immunosequencing protocols, the TCRbeta CDR3 region, as defined by IMGT, was amplified and sequenced. On the authors' methods: Preprocessing of raw sequence data for PCR and sequencing error correction was performed by the immunoSEQ service. After being loaded into the immunoSEQ Analyzer, the data underwent further analysis with VDJtools v1.0.7. The paired Wilcoxon signed-rank test was used to test for differences between patients and controls. What TCRdb holds here is the immuneACCESS table cut down to in-frame rearrangements. Part of the clones is not present; checked against another copy, under half of the missing clones reflect an unresolved V gene, and the others are unexplained. V, J and clone size reflect that table, while D and trimming were determined from the DNA. Within this sample are 20,000 to 25,000 clones, with about nine tenths of them counted one time only. More than 0.45% of the sample is held by the ten biggest clonotypes.

The germline V gene provides CDR1 SGHTA and CDR2 FQGNSA. V is clipped by 5 bases and J by 4 bases, and the sequence between their germline boundaries is 17 bases long. The CDR3 spans 15 residues, from the cysteine through the phenylalanine. The DNA shown is the 45-base CDR3, in frame from base 1. The sample taken for sequencing was CD4+ T cells from PBMCs. The TCR comes from a woman aged 40-49 years in good health. Recombination connected TRBV7-2 to TRBJ1-2, with the identity of the D gene unclear. CDR3 region: CASSPPSGPAYGYTF. DNA sequence: TGTGCCAGCAGCCCCCCTTCCGGACCGGCCTATGGCTACACCTTC.